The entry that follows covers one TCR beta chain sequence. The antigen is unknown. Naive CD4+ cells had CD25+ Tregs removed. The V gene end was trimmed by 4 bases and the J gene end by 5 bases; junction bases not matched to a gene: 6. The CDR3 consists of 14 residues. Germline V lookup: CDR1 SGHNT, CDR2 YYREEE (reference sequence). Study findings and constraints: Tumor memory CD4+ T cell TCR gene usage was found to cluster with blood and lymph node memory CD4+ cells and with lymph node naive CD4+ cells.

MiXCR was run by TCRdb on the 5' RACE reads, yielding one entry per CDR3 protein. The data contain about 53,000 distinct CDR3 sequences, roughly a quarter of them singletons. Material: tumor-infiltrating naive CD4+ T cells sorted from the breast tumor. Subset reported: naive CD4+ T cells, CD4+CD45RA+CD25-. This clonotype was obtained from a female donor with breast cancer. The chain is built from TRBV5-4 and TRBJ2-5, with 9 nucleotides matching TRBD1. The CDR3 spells CASSLDRGRETQYF. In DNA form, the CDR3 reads TGTGCCAGCAGCCTGGACAGGGGTAGGGAGACCCAGTACTTC.